This TCR beta chain was sequenced for a study of cytomegalovirus exposure and HLA in healthy donors. The CDR3 has 15 residues. Germline CDR1 LNHDA, CDR2 SQIVND (reference sequence). V was trimmed by 0 bases and J by 6 bases, leaving 15 bases between them. 60 Vbeta and 13 Jbeta primers were used in PCR. The data were produced by immunoSEQ multiplex PCR, yet TCRdb's version contains in-frame clones alone and is incomplete. Counted here are hundreds of thousands of clones, 70% to 85% occurring once; the ten biggest clones make up around 2.9%. The sample consisted of PBMCs. The TCR sequence derives from a woman between 55 and 75 years old in good health and CMV-seropositive. V gene TRBV19 combines with J gene TRBJ2-7; maybe TRBD2 (5 bases). In nucleotides, the CDR3 is TGTGCCAGTAGTATAGACGGCAAACTAGAGCGCGAGCAGTACTTC. It specifies CASSIDGKLEREQYF.